This paragraph covers one T cell receptor beta chain sequence. No antigen is known for it. This entry comes from a study of cytomegalovirus exposure and HLA in healthy donors. General observations from the study: Sequencing likely caused a cluster of highly shared sequence variants. Reports showed the classifier diagnosing cytomegalovirus status with high specificity and sensitivity. Later analysis showed most CMV-associated TCR beta chains appearing HLA-restricted.

Between the trimmed V and J ends, which lost 4 bases and 4 bases, there was a span of 14 bases. The CDR3 loop spans 14 amino acids. CDR1 and CDR2 from the germline V gene are SGHRS and YFSETQ. The study ran its PCR with 60 Vbeta and 13 Jbeta primers. How the authors handled the data: Later reanalysis found around 80 million unique TCR beta chains, roughly 10 million of them shared. Clones were sequenced by immunoSEQ multiplex PCR, and TCRdb holds only the in-frame ones, with some missing. From that table come the V and J calls and clone size; the DNA was used to work out D and trimming. The data show 170,000 or so clones, 77% seen once.

The material sequenced was PBMCs. This clonotype was obtained from a woman aged 25 to 45 in good health and CMV-seropositive. The chain has TRBV5-1 and TRBJ2-5, with D maybe TRBD2 (6 bases). The CDR3 nucleotides read TGCGCCAGCAGCGGGGGGTCTCGGGGAGAGACCCAGTACTTC. Translated, it gives CASSGGSRGETQYF.